These 32 T cell receptor beta chains came from one sample sequenced in a study of blood T cell repertoires in COVID-19. Profiling relied on immunoSEQ multiplex PCR, and the TCRdb table lists in-frame clones only, not all of them. Of 250,000 to 350,000 clones listed, approximately 89% are singletons. Sequencing was performed on peripheral blood. Receptors originate from a woman between 25 and 40 years old with COVID-19, enrolled during active disease.

The chain couples TRBV6-6 to TRBJ1-2; the D is unclear. The V gene lost 2 bases and the J gene lost 3 bases, with 13 bases spanning the gap. This CDR3 has 15 residues. Germline CDR1 reads MNHNY; CDR2 reads SVGAGI (reference sequence). CDR3 sequence (DNA): TGTGCCAGCAGTTACGAGGCCATCGGGGACTATGGCTACACCTTC. This translates into CASSYEAIGDYGYTF.

The V gene is TRBV7-2, the J gene TRBJ2-1, with 7 bases aligning to TRBD2. This CDR3 has 16 residues. Losses at the gene ends were 5 bases for V and 9 bases for J; bases not matched to a gene: 16. Germline-derived CDR1 and CDR2 are SGHTA and FQGNSA. In DNA, the CDR3 is TGTGCCAGCAGCCCTACTTCGACTAGCACCCTAGCTGAGCAGTTCTTC. This codes for CASSPTSTSTLAEQFF. Together with reference TRBV7-2 and TRBJ2-1, the CDR3 gives the full variable domain: GAGVSQSPSNKVTEKGKDVELRCDPISGHTALYWYRQSLGQGLEFLIYFQGNSAPDKSGLPSDRFSAERTGGSVSTLTIQRTQQEDSAVYLCASSPTSTSTLAEQFFGPGTRLTVL.

The rearrangement links TRBV6-4 to TRBJ1-1; tentatively, D is TRBD1 (5 bases). V lost 0 bases to trimming and J lost 1 base, with 15 bases between them. CDR3 size: 17 residues. The germline gives CDR1 MRHNA, CDR2 SNTAGT. CDR3 nucleotides: TGTGCCAGCAGTGACTCCTCCGCTGGGGGGGGGAACACTGAAGCTTTCTTT. As protein: CASSDSSAGGGNTEAFF.

This CDR3 reads CASRDGTSGYNEQFF. The CDR3 DNA reads as TGTGCCAGCAGAGACGGGACTAGCGGCTACAATGAGCAGTTCTTC. V and J are TRBV3-1 (or the pseudogene TRBV3-2) and TRBJ2-1; 11 bases line up with TRBD2. Germline loops: CDR1 LGHDT, CDR2 YNNKEL (reference sequence). V was pared by 6 bases and J by 3 bases, with 4 bases of the junction left unmatched. This CDR3 is built from 15 residues.

The chain carries TRBV5-1 and TRBJ1-6, with D hard to call. Trimming removed 8 bases at V and 0 bases at J, with 6 bases between. CDR3 length: 13 amino acids. The germline CDR1 and CDR2 sequences are SGHRS and YFSETQ. CDR3 DNA: TGCGCCAGTAGAAGCTCCTATAATTCACCCCTCCACTTT. This encodes CASRSSYNSPLHF.

The chain joins TRBV5-1 to TRBJ2-7; TRBD2 matches at 7 bases. The CDR3 contains 15 residues. The germline V gene has CDR1 SGHRS and CDR2 YFSETQ. J was trimmed by 1 base and V by 4 bases; bases with no gene match: 8. The CDR3 here is CASSQGPGGSYEQYF. The CDR3 DNA sequence: TGCGCCAGCAGCCAGGGACCGGGAGGTTCCTACGAGCAGTACTTC.

The rearrangement links TRBV15 to TRBJ2-7, with TRBD2 matching 7 bases. Germline CDR1 and CDR2: LNHNV and YYDKDF (reference sequence). The CDR3 has 15 amino acids. The V gene end was trimmed by 3 bases and the J gene end by 5 bases; junction bases not matched to a gene: 10. The CDR3 coding sequence is TGTGCCACCAGCAGCATGGAGCGGGGTTTTAACGAGCAGTACTTC. It translates to CATSSMERGFNEQYF. Full variable domain (rest looked up from reference TRBV15 and TRBJ2-7): DAMVIQNPRYQVTQFGKPVTLSCSQTLNHNVMYWYQQKSSQAPKLLFHYYDKDFNNEADTPDNFQSRRPNTSFCFLDIRSPGLGDTAMYLCATSSMERGFNEQYFGPGTRLTVT.

The chain recombines TRBV28 with TRBJ1-2; D call uncertain. V dropped 6 bases and J dropped 4 bases, with 9 bases sitting between them. This CDR3 spans 12 amino acids. Per germline, CDR1 MDHEN and CDR2 SYDVKM. The CDR3: CASSNIVYGYTF. CDR3 in DNA: TGTGCCAGCAGCAACATCGTCTATGGCTACACCTTC.

V and J are TRBV5-4 and TRBJ2-7; no clear D. This CDR3 spans 13 amino acids. The ends were cut back, 2 bases at V and 0 bases at J, with 6 bases in the middle. Germline V gene data show CDR1 as SGHNT and CDR2 as YYREEE (reference sequence). In nucleotides, the CDR3 is TGTGCCAGCAGCTTTCAGGTCTCCTACGAGCAGTACTTC. The encoded protein is CASSFQVSYEQYF.

The rearrangement links TRBV27 to TRBJ2-2; 9 bases line up with TRBD2. CDR1 is MNHEY and CDR2 is SMNVEV in the germline V gene (reference sequence). The J segment lost 0 bases and the V segment lost 2 bases, leaving 7 bases of the junction unmatched. The CDR3 length is 18 residues. CDR3 DNA sequence: TGTGCCAGCAGTTTAAGGGGGGCTAGCGGGACGAACACCGGGGAGCTGTTTTTT. Protein product: CASSLRGASGTNTGELFF.

The chain is built from TRBV10-3 and TRBJ2-6; D is undetermined. Trimming took 0 bases from V and 0 from J, leaving 6 bases between them. This CDR3 spans 16 amino acids. Germline lookup yields CDR1 ENHRY and CDR2 SYGVKD. The CDR3 region is CAISESGSSGANVLTF. DNA of the CDR3: TGTGCCATCAGTGAGTCGGGCAGCTCTGGGGCCAACGTCCTGACTTTC.

The J gene is TRBJ1-2, the V gene TRBV7-9, with unresolved D. The germline CDR1 and CDR2 sequences are SEHNR and FQNEAQ (reference sequence). Between the trimmed V and J ends, which lost 0 bases and 4 bases, there was a span of 6 bases. This CDR3 contains 13 residues. As DNA, the CDR3 is TGTGCCAGCAGCTTAGCGATGAGCTATGGCTACACCTTC. Encoded protein: CASSLAMSYGYTF. Variable domain in full (rest from reference TRBV7-9 and TRBJ1-2): DTGVSQNPRHKITKRGQNVTFRCDPISEHNRLYWYRQTLGQGPEFLTYFQNEAQLEKSRLLSDRFSAERPKGSFSTLEIQRTEQGDSAMYLCASSLAMSYGYTFGSGTRLTVV.

V is TRBV7-9 and J is TRBJ2-2; TRBD1 aligns across 11 bases. CDR3 size: 16 residues. In germline, CDR1 is SEHNR, CDR2 FQNEAQ (reference sequence). The V gene end was trimmed by 4 bases and the J gene end by 6 bases; junction bases not matched to a gene: 7. CDR3 loop: CASSSAGTGGPGELFF. The CDR3 coding sequence is TGTGCCAGCAGCTCCGCCGGGACAGGGGGACCCGGGGAGCTGTTTTTT. Filled out from reference TRBV7-9 and TRBJ2-2, the complete variable domain reads DTGVSQNPRHKITKRGQNVTFRCDPISEHNRLYWYRQTLGQGPEFLTYFQNEAQLEKSRLLSDRFSAERPKGSFSTLEIQRTEQGDSAMYLCASSSAGTGGPGELFFGEGSRLTVL.

Points on this clone: Other DNA sequences in this sample translate to the same CDR3. The rearrangement uses TRBV3-1 (or the pseudogene TRBV3-2) and TRBJ1-2; D is possibly TRBD1 (5 bases). CDR3 length: 14 residues. Trimming removed 1 base from V and 0 bases from J, with 6 bases in between. Germline lookup yields CDR1 LGHDT and CDR2 YNNKEL (reference sequence). The CDR3 reads CASSQVTANYGYTF. CDR3 nucleotides: TGTGCCAGCAGCCAAGTGACAGCTAACTATGGCTACACCTTC.

The chain combines TRBV7-9 with TRBJ1-1; no definite D call. This CDR3 is built from 12 residues. Trimming pared 1 base from V and 7 bases from J, leaving 7 bases between. Per the germline V gene, CDR1 is SEHNR and CDR2 is FQNEAQ (reference sequence). CDR3 DNA sequence: TGTGCCAGCAGCTTAGGAGTTAATGAAGCTTTCTTT. Protein: CASSLGVNEAFF.

The chain employs TRBV9 and TRBJ2-3, with a weak D call TRBD2 (6 bases). CDR3 size: 16 residues. Trimming took off 0 bases at V and 4 bases at J, with 15 bases between the two ends. The V gene's germline CDR1 is SGDLS and CDR2 YYNGEE. CDR3 coding DNA: TGTGCCAGCAGCGTAGAAATCGGGAGCGGTTCAGATACGCAGTATTTT. Translating it yields CASSVEIGSGSDTQYF. The variable domain in full, with the rest retrieved from reference TRBV9 and TRBJ2-3, is DSGVTQTPKHLITATGQRVTLRCSPRSGDLSVYWYQQSLDQGLQFLIQYYNGEERAKGNILERFSAQQFPDLHSELNLSSLELGDSALYFCASSVEIGSGSDTQYFGPGTRLTVL.

The rearrangement joins TRBV7-2 to TRBJ2-2; 11 nucleotides agree with TRBD2. The CDR3 runs 19 residues. Germline CDR1 reads SGHTA; CDR2 reads FQGNSA. Trimming removed 4 bases from V and 2 bases from J; junction bases left unmatched: 12. The CDR3 spells CASSSLGAGTSGNTGELFF. The CDR3 coding sequence is TGTGCCAGCAGCTCCCTAGGTGCCGGGACTAGCGGCAACACCGGGGAGCTGTTTTTT.

The chain is built from TRBV10-3 and TRBJ1-6, with TRBD1 matching over 10 bases. Trimming removed 0 bases from V and 7 bases from J; junction bases left unmatched: 0. From germline, CDR1 is ENHRY and CDR2 SYGVKD. CDR3 length: 15 residues. The DNA of the CDR3 is TGTGCCATCAGTGAGTCGGACAGGGGGAATTCACCCCTCCACTTT. Translation gives CAISESDRGNSPLHF.

This chain connects TRBV16 to TRBJ1-6; D uncertain. CDR3 length: 15 amino acids. Trimming cost V 1 base and J 6 bases, with 10 bases left between them. CDR1 and CDR2 (germline): KGHSY, FQNENV. CDR3 DNA sequence: TGTGCCAGCAGCCAATATATAACAGCTAATTCACCCCTCCACTTT. Amino acids: CASSQYITANSPLHF.

The chain combines TRBV21-1 with TRBJ2-7; the listed D gene, TRBD1, was not tested against the DNA. TRBV21-1 is described as a pseudogene. The CDR3 length is 13 residues. CDR3 amino acids: CAHGDRGIREQYF. In DNA form, the CDR3 reads TGTGCGCACGGGGACAGGGGAATCCGGGAGCAGTACTTC.

The rearrangement uses TRBV5-1 and TRBJ2-5, with 11 bases identical to TRBD2. The CDR3 runs to 16 residues. Trimming at V came to 5 bases and at J to 1 base, leaving 7 bases not matched to a gene. CDR1 and CDR2 (germline): SGHRS, YFSETQ. CDR3 in amino acids: CASRDAGLAVQETQYF. The CDR3 DNA sequence: TGCGCCAGCAGGGATGCGGGACTAGCGGTCCAAGAGACCCAGTACTTC. Based on the CDR3 plus reference TRBV5-1 and TRBJ2-5, the full variable domain is KAGVTQTPRYLIKTRGQQVTLSCSPISGHRSVSWYQQTPGQGLQFLFEYFSETQRNKGNFPGRFSGRQFSNSRSEMNVSTLELGDSALYLCASRDAGLAVQETQYFGPGTRLLVL.

The gene calls are TRBV5-1 and TRBJ1-1; 8 bases agree with TRBD1. CDR3 length: 16 amino acids. V lost 4 bases to trimming and J lost 2 bases; unmatched junction nucleotides: 10. Germline V gene lookup returns CDR1 SGHRS and CDR2 YFSETQ. CDR3 amino acids: CASSGMTGASNTEAFF. Here the CDR3 DNA reads TGCGCCAGCAGCGGGATGACAGGGGCGTCTAACACTGAAGCTTTCTTT.

V usage is TRBV9 and J usage is TRBJ1-2; perhaps TRBD1 as D (6 bases). In germline, CDR1 is SGDLS, CDR2 YYNGEE. The CDR3 loop spans 15 amino acids. Deletions cut 4 bases from V and 6 bases from J, with 19 bases between. The CDR3 is CASSPRPTGKDGYTF. As DNA, the CDR3 is TGTGCCAGCAGCCCCCGACCCACAGGGAAGGATGGCTACACCTTC.

The chain joins TRBV10-1 to TRBJ2-2; unclear D gene. Trimming removed 5 bases from V and 6 bases from J, with 7 bases in between. CDR1 is WNHNN, CDR2 SYGVQD, per germline (reference sequence). The CDR3 sequence is 12 residues long. The CDR3 region is CASSILAGELFF. In nucleotides, the CDR3 is TGCGCCAGCAGTATCCTCGCCGGGGAGCTGTTTTTT.

The V and J genes are TRBV7-2 and TRBJ2-7, with TRBD2 identical over 13 bases. The V and J ends lost 4 bases and 5 bases, in that order; junction bases with no gene match: 14. CDR3 length: 18 amino acids. The germline V gene has CDR1 SGHTA and CDR2 FQGNSA. The CDR3 DNA reads as TGTGCCAGCAGCTCCTACGAGCCGGGACTAGCGGGACTAGACGAGCAGTACTTC. This encodes CASSSYEPGLAGLDEQYF.

The chain has TRBV5-6 and TRBJ2-2, with 8 bases identical to TRBD2. Germline trimming cut 2 bases from V and 7 bases from J; bases unmatched to any gene: 10. The germline gives CDR1 SGHDT, CDR2 YYEEEE. This CDR3 comprises 16 residues. The CDR3 reads CASSFVTGGPHGELFF. For the CDR3, the DNA is TGTGCCAGCAGCTTTGTTACGGGAGGGCCGCACGGGGAGCTGTTTTTT.

The gene calls are TRBV6-4 and TRBJ2-3; TRBD1 matches at 11 bases. The CDR3 totals 14 residues. Germline CDR1 MRHNA, CDR2 SNTAGT. V dropped 4 bases and J dropped 4; count of bases not matched to a gene: 1. CDR3 nucleotides: TGTGCCAGCAGTGGGACAGGGGGCGCAGATACGCAGTATTTT. Its translation: CASSGTGGADTQYF.

The sample holds a few counts of this clone. CDR3: CASSERRGAEAFF. For the CDR3, the DNA is TGTGCCAGCAGTGAGCGGAGGGGCGCTGAAGCTTTCTTT. V is TRBV6-1 and J is TRBJ1-1; D is possibly TRBD1 (5 bases). The CDR3 runs 13 residues. Germline CDR1 and CDR2: MNHNS and SASEGT. Trimming removed 3 bases at V and 6 bases at J, with 11 bases between.

The chain employs TRBV6-6 and TRBJ1-1; a possible D gene is TRBD1 (6 bases). This CDR3 is 14 amino acids long. The germline V gene has CDR1 MNHNY and CDR2 SVGAGI (reference sequence). V was trimmed by 7 bases and J by 0 bases, leaving 12 bases between them. In DNA, the CDR3 is TGTGCCAGCACCCCAGACAGGATGAACACTGAAGCTTTCTTT. Its protein product is CASTPDRMNTEAFF.

V usage is TRBV27 and J usage is TRBJ2-1; weak D call: TRBD1 (6 bases). V was shortened by 7 bases and J by 8 bases, with 24 bases between the two germline ends. There are 16 residues in the CDR3. Per germline, CDR1 MNHEY and CDR2 SMNVEV (reference sequence). This CDR3 is CASTRKQGSGQDEQFF. The DNA for the CDR3 is TGTGCCAGCACTCGGAAACAGGGTTCTGGCCAGGATGAGCAGTTCTTC.

The chain joins TRBV9 to TRBJ1-1, with a possible D match to TRBD1 (6 bases). The V gene's germline CDR1 is SGDLS and CDR2 YYNGEE. The CDR3 is 16 amino acids. V lost 0 bases to trimming and J lost 3 bases, with 15 bases between them. In nucleotides, the CDR3 is TGTGCCAGCAGCGTAGGGTTGCAGGGGCCTTACACTGAAGCTTTCTTT. This gives the protein CASSVGLQGPYTEAFF.

This clone has only one observation. The rearrangement joins TRBV6-5 to TRBJ1-2; D ambiguous. Looked up from germline, CDR1 is MNHEY and CDR2 is SVGAGI. The CDR3 consists of 15 residues. V was clipped by 3 bases and J by 0 bases, with 11 bases between them. CDR3 amino acids: CASSYGPLANYGYTF. The CDR3 bases are TGTGCCAGCAGTTATGGGCCATTAGCTAACTATGGCTACACCTTC.